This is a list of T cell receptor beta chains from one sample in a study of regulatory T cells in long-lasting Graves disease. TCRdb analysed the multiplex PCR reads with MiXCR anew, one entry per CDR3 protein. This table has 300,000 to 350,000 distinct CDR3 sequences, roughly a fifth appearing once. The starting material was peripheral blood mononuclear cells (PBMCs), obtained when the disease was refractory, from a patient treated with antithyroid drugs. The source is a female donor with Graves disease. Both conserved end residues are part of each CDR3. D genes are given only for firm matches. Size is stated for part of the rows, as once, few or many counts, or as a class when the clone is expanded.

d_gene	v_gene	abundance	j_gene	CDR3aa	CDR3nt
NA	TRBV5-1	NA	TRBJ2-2	CASSLTADPRTGELFF	TGCGCCAGCAGCTTGACGGCCGACCCACGAACCGGGGAGCTGTTTTTT
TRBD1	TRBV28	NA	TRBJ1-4	CASSPRQGAPTTNEKLFF	TGTGCCAGCAGTCCACGACAGGGGGCGCCGACAACTAATGAAAAACTGTTTTTT
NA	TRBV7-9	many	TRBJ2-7	CASSSVDEQYF	TGTGCCAGCAGCTCCGTGGACGAGCAGTACTTC
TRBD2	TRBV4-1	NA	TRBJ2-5	CASSQGSISGSPYQETQYF	TGCGCCAGCAGCCAAGGAAGTATTAGCGGGAGCCCCTACCAAGAGACCCAGTACTTC
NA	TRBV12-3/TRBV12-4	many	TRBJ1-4	CASSLSGKLFF	TGTGCCAGCAGTTTGAGCGGGAAACTGTTTTTT
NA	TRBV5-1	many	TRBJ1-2	CASSATGTYGYTF	TGCGCCAGCAGCGCTACAGGGACCTATGGCTACACCTTC
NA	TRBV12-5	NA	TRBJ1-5	CASAPLWPQHF	TGTGCTAGTGCACCACTATGGCCCCAGCATTTT
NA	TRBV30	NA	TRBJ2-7	CAWLRVGVYEQYF	TGTGCCTGGCTCAGGGTAGGGGTCTACGAGCAGTACTTC
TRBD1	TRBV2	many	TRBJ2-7	CASREQGASSYEQYF	TGTGCCAGCAGAGAACAGGGGGCGAGCTCCTACGAGCAGTACTTC
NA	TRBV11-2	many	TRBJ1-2	CASSSLKTNYGYTF	TGTGCCAGCAGCTCGCTCAAAACTAACTATGGCTACACCTTC
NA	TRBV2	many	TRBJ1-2	CASGVGLGGYTF	TGTGCCAGCGGGGTAGGATTGGGAGGCTACACCTTC
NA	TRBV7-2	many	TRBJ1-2	CASSVGIGYGYTF	TGTGCCAGCAGCGTAGGTATAGGCTATGGCTACACCTTC
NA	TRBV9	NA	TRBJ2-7	CASSGDRTCEQYF	TGTGCCAGCAGCGGAGACAGGACCTGCGAGCAGTACTTC
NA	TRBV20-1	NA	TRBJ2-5	CSAAGEGALQETQYF	TGCAGTGCAGCGGGAGAGGGGGCCCTCCAAGAGACCCAGTACTTC
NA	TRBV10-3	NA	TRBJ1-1	CAISEFMKNAEAFF	TGTGCCATCAGTGAGTTCATGAAGAACGCTGAAGCTTTCTTT
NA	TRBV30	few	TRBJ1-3	CAYRLDGYSGNTIYF	TGTGCCTATCGCCTCGACGGCTACTCTGGAAACACCATATATTTT
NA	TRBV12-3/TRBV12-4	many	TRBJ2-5	CASSSPRETQYF	TGTGCCAGCAGTTCCCCTAGAGAGACCCAGTACTTC
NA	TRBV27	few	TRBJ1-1	CASSYVTGYPAFF	TGTGCCAGCAGTTACGTAACAGGTTACCCAGCTTTCTTT
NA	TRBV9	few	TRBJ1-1	CASSGGTASFNTEAFF	TGTGCCAGCAGCGGGGGAACAGCCTCCTTCAACACTGAAGCTTTCTTT
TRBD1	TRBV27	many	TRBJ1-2	CASRPPGQGYRYTF	TGTGCCAGCAGACCTCCGGGACAGGGTTATCGCTACACCTTC
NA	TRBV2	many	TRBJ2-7	CASSERGLVNEQYF	TGTGCCAGCAGTGAAAGGGGGTTGGTAAACGAGCAGTACTTC
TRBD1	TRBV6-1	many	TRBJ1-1	CASSETGEATEAFF	TGTGCCAGCAGTGAGACAGGGGAGGCAACTGAAGCTTTCTTT
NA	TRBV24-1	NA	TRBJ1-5	CATSAGQGIRPQHF	TGTGCCACCAGTGCAGGGCAGGGGATTCGGCCCCAGCATTTT